The next 32 T cell receptor beta chains were all read from a single sample in a study of cytomegalovirus exposure and HLA in healthy donors. PCR employed 60 Vbeta and 13 Jbeta primers. Clones were sequenced by immunoSEQ multiplex PCR, and TCRdb holds only the in-frame ones, with some missing. The table shows about 130,000 clones, with 82% occurring only once. Input material: PBMCs. The source is a woman between 45 and 60 years old in good health and CMV-seropositive.

This chain joins TRBV5-1 and TRBJ2-3, with 12 bases fitting TRBD2. V trimming: 4 bases; J trimming: 0 bases; junction bases outside the gene matches: 9. This CDR3 comprises 18 residues. Germline lookup yields CDR1 SGHRS and CDR2 YFSETQ. The CDR3 nucleotides read TGCGCCAGCAGCCTGGGGACTAGCGGGTGGTCTAGCACAGATACGCAGTATTTT. Its protein is CASSLGTSGWSSTDTQYF. Using reference TRBV5-1 and TRBJ2-3 for the parts outside the CDR3, the full variable domain is KAGVTQTPRYLIKTRGQQVTLSCSPISGHRSVSWYQQTPGQGLQFLFEYFSETQRNKGNFPGRFSGRQFSNSRSEMNVSTLELGDSALYLCASSLGTSGWSSTDTQYFGPGTRLTVL.

DNA of the CDR3: TGCGCCAGCAGCTTGGCCCGGGACAGCTATGGCTACACCTTC. Translating gives CASSLARDSYGYTF. The genes are TRBV5-1 and TRBJ1-2; TRBD1 agrees at 7 bases. Losses at the gene ends were 0 bases for V and 4 bases for J; bases not matched to a gene: 3. The V gene's germline CDR1 is SGHRS and CDR2 YFSETQ. The CDR3 is 14 amino acids.

To note about this clone: This sample also contains other DNA sequences that code for the same CDR3. The chain carries TRBV30 and TRBJ2-3, with a possible D match to TRBD1 (5 bases). The germline V gene has CDR1 GTSNPN and CDR2 SVGIG (reference sequence). Deletions cut 0 bases from V and 6 bases from J, with 10 bases between. The CDR3 consists of 13 residues. CDR3 region: CAWSVRRADTQYF. CDR3 coding DNA: TGTGCCTGGAGTGTCCGCAGGGCGGATACGCAGTATTTT.

The chain has TRBV4-1 and TRBJ1-3; D unclear. The CDR3 has 16 amino acids. Germline CDR1 and CDR2: MGHRA and YSYEKL. Trimming removed 1 base at V and 0 bases at J, with 10 bases between. The CDR3 region is CASSQGRHSSGNTIYF. The CDR3 DNA reads as TGCGCCAGCAGCCAAGGGAGGCATAGCTCTGGAAACACCATATATTTT.

V usage is TRBV6-1 and J usage is TRBJ1-4; D uncertain. V was clipped by 2 bases and J by 0 bases, with 10 bases between them. This CDR3 contains 16 residues. The germline gives CDR1 MNHNS, CDR2 SASEGT. CDR3: CASSEKTYATNEKLFF. CDR3 nucleotide sequence: TGTGCCAGCAGTGAAAAGACTTATGCAACTAATGAAAAACTGTTTTTT.

The genes are TRBV27 and TRBJ2-7; D might be TRBD2 (5 bases). Trimming shortened V by 2 bases and J by 2 bases, and 13 bases separated the two germline ends. Germline CDR1 and CDR2: MNHEY and SMNVEV (reference sequence). This CDR3 has 15 amino acids. The CDR3 DNA follows: TGTGCCAGCAGTTTAGGGTTAGCGCAAACCTACGAGCAGTACTTC. Its translation is CASSLGLAQTYEQYF.

This clone has only a few counts. The chain links TRBV27 to TRBJ2-5; 10 bases map to TRBD2. Germline assignment: CDR1 MNHEY and CDR2 SMNVEV (reference sequence). With V trimmed by 6 bases and J by 6 bases, 4 bases remained unmatched. This CDR3 spans 13 amino acids. The CDR3 region is CASRAGGGKTQYF. The CDR3 DNA reads TGTGCCAGCAGAGCGGGAGGGGGAAAGACCCAGTACTTC.

The V and J genes are TRBV7-2 and TRBJ1-2; no definite D call. This CDR3 contains 16 residues. Germline V gives CDR1 SGHTA, CDR2 FQGNSA. The ends were cut back, 2 bases at V and 8 bases at J, with 21 bases in the middle. CDR3 sequence: CASSLNRPSSMTGYTF. The CDR3 DNA is TGTGCCAGCAGCTTAAATCGGCCTAGCTCTATGACCGGCTACACCTTC.

The sample holds one count of this clone. The CDR3 region has the DNA TGCGCCAGCAGCTTGGTGACTGATGAAAAACTGTTTTTT. Its protein is CASSLVTDEKLFF. V gene TRBV5-1 combines with J gene TRBJ1-4, with D uncertain. Deletions cut 0 bases from V and 6 bases from J, with 6 bases between. Germline values: CDR1 SGHRS, CDR2 YFSETQ. The CDR3 has 13 amino acids.

The chain carries TRBV5-8 and TRBJ2-5; 7 positions agree with TRBD1. Trimming at V came to 4 bases and at J to 2 bases, leaving 8 bases not matched to a gene. This CDR3 contains 15 residues. Germline loops: CDR1 SGHTS, CDR2 YDEGEE. CDR3 region: CASSTGQARQETQYF. For the CDR3, the DNA is TGTGCCAGCAGCACAGGACAGGCGCGACAAGAGACCCAGTACTTC.

This chain connects TRBV21-1 to TRBJ2-3; the table's TRBD1 call for D was not verified on the DNA. TRBV21-1 is a pseudogene. The CDR3 is 13 residues long. As DNA, the CDR3 is TGTGCCAGCAGCGATCTCCAGTCCCCTTCGCAGTATTTT. Translated, it gives CASSDLQSPSQYF.

The rearrangement joins TRBV18 to TRBJ2-1; 8 bases are shared with TRBD1. Germline V CDR1 and CDR2: KGHSH, LQKENI. This CDR3 has 17 amino acids. Trimming took 2 bases from V and 8 from J; bases not matched to a gene: 14. CDR3 residues: CASSPSGPTGGGDEQFF. CDR3 nucleotide sequence: TGTGCCAGCTCACCATCCGGCCCCACAGGGGGTGGGGATGAGCAGTTCTTC. Looking up the rest from reference TRBV18 and TRBJ2-1 gives the full variable domain: NAGVMQNPRHLVRRRGQEARLRCSPMKGHSHVYWYRQLPEEGLKFMVYLQKENIIDESGMPKERFSAEFPKEGPSILRIQQVVRGDSAAYFCASSPSGPTGGGDEQFFGPGTRLTVL.

The chain links TRBV5-4 to TRBJ2-1; no firm D call. V lost 4 bases to trimming and J lost 1 base, with 9 bases between them. Germline V gene sequence: CDR1 SGHNT, CDR2 YYREEE (reference sequence). CDR3 size: 14 residues. As DNA, the CDR3 is TGTGCCAGCAGCCCGAGCCCATCCTACAATGAGCAGTTCTTC. Translated, it gives CASSPSPSYNEQFF.

The V gene is TRBV7-2, the J gene TRBJ2-5; D gene unclear. The CDR3 loop spans 14 amino acids. Deletions cut 5 bases from V and 5 bases from J, with 15 bases between. The V gene's germline CDR1 is SGHTA and CDR2 FQGNSA. DNA for the CDR3: TGTGCCAGCAGCCTGGGCTGGGCGACCGAGACCCAGTACTTC. As protein: CASSLGWATETQYF.

Note on this clone: Other DNA variants within this sample encode the same CDR3. The V gene is TRBV21-1, the J gene TRBJ2-2; the D call of TRBD2 is as the table states it, not checked on the DNA. TRBV21-1 is a listed pseudogene. This CDR3 region has 18 residues. This chain's CDR3 is CASSNGSGGTEYTGELFF. CDR3 nucleotide sequence: TGTGCCAGTAGCAACGGCTCGGGGGGGACTGAATACACCGGGGAGCTGTTTTTT.

The chain links TRBV7-9 to TRBJ2-3; 7 positions match TRBD1. V gave up 7 bases and J gave up 7 bases; unmatched junction bases: 14. The CDR3 has 15 residues. CDR1 SEHNR and CDR2 FQNEAQ come from the germline V gene (reference sequence). The CDR3 loop reads CASNNVGQGEYTQYF. CDR3 bases: TGTGCCAGCAACAACGTGGGGCAGGGGGAGTATACGCAGTATTTT.

This clone was found a few times. The chain employs TRBV14 and TRBJ2-1; TRBD1 is a possible D gene (5 bases). Trimming cost V 0 bases and J 4 bases, with 16 bases left between them. CDR3 length: 17 amino acids. Germline-derived CDR1 and CDR2 are SGHDN and FVKESK. The CDR3 DNA reads TGTGCCAGCAGCCAAGACTCGGCGCAGGGTCCGTACAATGAGCAGTTCTTC. Its translation: CASSQDSAQGPYNEQFF.

V and J are TRBV28 and TRBJ2-7; maybe TRBD1 (6 bases). Per germline, CDR1 MDHEN and CDR2 SYDVKM. Trimming stripped 6 bases from V and 3 bases from J, with 12 bases between. This CDR3 comprises 13 residues. The CDR3 loop is CASSPGQFYEQYF. The CDR3 nucleotides read TGTGCCAGCAGCCCAGGACAGTTCTACGAGCAGTACTTC.

The V and J genes are TRBV9 and TRBJ2-5; D remains ambiguous. Near its end, the DNA agrees better with TRBJ2-7, so the J call may be wrong. The CDR3 sequence is 15 residues long. Looked up from germline, CDR1 is SGDLS and CDR2 is YYNGEE. In nucleotides, the CDR3 is TGTGCCAGCAGCGTGAATCCCATAGCCGGTTACGAGCAGTACTTC. It is translated as CASSVNPIAGYEQYF.

The V and J genes are TRBV4-1 and TRBJ1-4, with TRBD1 identical over 8 bases. The germline V gene has CDR1 MGHRA and CDR2 YSYEKL. V shed 0 bases, J shed 7 bases, and the junction held 4 bases outside the gene matches. CDR3 size: 15 residues. CDR3 protein: CASSQEDREGEKLFF. DNA of the CDR3: TGCGCCAGCAGCCAAGAGGACAGGGAGGGTGAAAAACTGTTTTTT.

J is TRBJ1-4 and V is TRBV28, with 9 bases identical to TRBD1. CDR3 size: 17 residues. Germline-derived CDR1 and CDR2 are MDHEN and SYDVKM. V lost 5 bases to trimming and J lost 4 bases; unmatched junction nucleotides: 11. CDR3 in amino acids: CASSPPSRQGGNEKLFF. The CDR3 coding sequence is TGTGCCAGCAGTCCCCCAAGCCGACAGGGGGGTAATGAAAAACTGTTTTTT.

This sequence joins TRBV30 and TRBJ1-6, with D hard to call. Trimming took off 0 bases at V and 5 bases at J, with 8 bases between the two ends. The germline V gene has CDR1 GTSNPN and CDR2 SVGIG (reference sequence). This CDR3 has 14 residues. This CDR3 is CAWSVLTDNSPLHF. The DNA of the CDR3 is TGTGCCTGGAGTGTACTCACAGATAATTCACCCCTCCACTTT.

The chain carries TRBV28 and TRBJ2-7, with TRBD2 matching over 9 bases. Looked up from germline, CDR1 is MDHEN and CDR2 is SYDVKM. V shed 5 bases and J 7 bases; nucleotides not matched to a gene: 3. The CDR3 runs to 12 residues. CDR3 in DNA: TGTGCCAGCAGTGTAGGACTAGCGGAGCAGTACTTC. It codes for CASSVGLAEQYF.

The CDR3 nucleotides are TGTGCCAGCCTACTAGGCACTGGGGCCAACGTCCTGACTTTC. Its protein is CASLLGTGANVLTF. The chain carries TRBV2 and TRBJ2-6, with D maybe TRBD2 (5 bases). V was cut by 8 bases and J by 2 bases, with 10 bases left in between. Germline V CDR1 and CDR2: SNHLY, FYNNEI. CDR3 length: 14 amino acids.

The chain links TRBV10-3 to TRBJ1-1; the match to TRBD1 covers 11 bases. Germline V gene data show CDR1 as ENHRY and CDR2 as SYGVKD. Unmatched junction bases numbered 12, after V lost 8 bases and J lost 1 base. The CDR3 runs 17 residues. CDR3 in DNA: TGTGCCATCCGAGGGGGGACAGGGGGATTTACGAACACTGAAGCTTTCTTT. Translating gives CAIRGGTGGFTNTEAFF.

This clone was detected only once. The chain combines TRBV11-2 with TRBJ1-2; a weak D match, TRBD1 (5 bases). CDR3 length: 12 residues. Germline V gives CDR1 SGHAT, CDR2 FQNNGV. Trimming stripped 2 bases from V and 4 bases from J, with 5 bases between. The CDR3 loop is CASSLQGYGYTF. CDR3 DNA: TGTGCCAGCAGCTTACAGGGCTATGGCTACACCTTC.

This clone was found once. This chain links TRBV7-2 with TRBJ1-6; TRBD1 matches 8 bases. V lost 7 bases and J lost 10; bases outside the gene matches: 9. This CDR3 has 14 amino acids. CDR1 is SGHTA and CDR2 is FQGNSA in the germline V gene. This chain's CDR3 is CASNWRTGKSPLHF. The CDR3 DNA reads TGTGCCAGCAATTGGAGGACAGGGAAGTCACCCCTCCACTTT.

The V and J genes are TRBV5-1 and TRBJ2-5, with 7 bases fitting TRBD1. This CDR3 is built from 13 residues. Per the germline V gene, CDR1 is SGHRS and CDR2 is YFSETQ. The V and J ends lost 7 bases and 3 bases, in that order; junction bases with no gene match: 6. The CDR3 nucleotides are TGCGCCAGCGGTCGGACAGGCGAAGAGACCCAGTACTTC. Translated, it gives CASGRTGEETQYF.

Details on this clone: A junction end diverges from the germline sequence, so it may reflect a read error. This chain joins TRBV7-2 and TRBJ2-1, with 7 positions matching TRBD2. CDR3 length: 13 residues. CDR1 and CDR2 (germline): SGHTA, FQGNSA. The CDR3 DNA is TGTGCCAGCAGCTTCCCCTCGACTAGCCCGGGCCTCTTC. Translating gives CASSFPSTSPGLF.

This clone has only a few counts. The V and J genes are TRBV25-1 and TRBJ2-1, with 7 bases matching TRBD2. The length of the CDR3 is 14 residues. Trimming at V came to 3 bases and at J to 6 bases, leaving 5 bases not matched to a gene. Germline V CDR1 and CDR2: MGHDK, SYGVNS. CDR3 amino acids: CASSEAGTTNEQFF. The CDR3 DNA is TGTGCCAGCAGTGAGGCTGGGACTACCAATGAGCAGTTCTTC.

The chain carries TRBV6-1 and TRBJ2-7, with D possibly being TRBD1 (5 bases). Germline assignment: CDR1 MNHNS and CDR2 SASEGT. CDR3 length: 15 amino acids. V lost 4 bases to trimming and J lost 1 base, with 14 bases between them. The CDR3 DNA reads as TGTGCCAGCAGTGGGATTGACAGAGTGTCCTACGAGCAGTACTTC. This encodes CASSGIDRVSYEQYF.

The genes are TRBV5-1 and TRBJ1-1; D is ambiguous. This CDR3 spans 13 amino acids. In germline, CDR1 is SGHRS, CDR2 YFSETQ. Deletions cut 1 base from V and 1 base from J, with 5 bases between. For the CDR3, the DNA is TGCGCCAGCAGCTTGTTATCGAACACTGAAGCTTTCTTT. As protein: CASSLLSNTEAFF.